A single sample gave rise to the 7 T cell receptor beta chains below, sequenced in a study of cytomegalovirus exposure and HLA in healthy donors. Primers included in the PCR were 60 Vbeta and 13 Jbeta primers. Measured with immunoSEQ multiplex PCR; TCRdb has only the in-frame clones, and not every one. The sample carries fewer than 200,000 clones, around four fifths recorded once. Material: PBMCs. Receptor source: a man in his forties or fifties in good health and CMV-seronegative.

This chain links TRBV5-4 with TRBJ2-3; TRBD1 matches at 12 bases. CDR3 length: 14 residues. Per the germline V gene, CDR1 is SGHNT and CDR2 is YYREEE (reference sequence). Unmatched junction bases numbered 6, after V lost 7 bases and J lost 6 bases. The CDR3 loop is CASGGTGGGDTQYF. DNA of the CDR3: TGTGCCAGCGGGGGGACAGGGGGCGGGGATACGCAGTATTTT.

V is TRBV6-1 and J is TRBJ1-5; 9 bases are a match to TRBD1. The germline V gene encodes CDR1 MNHNS and CDR2 SASEGT. This CDR3 is 15 amino acids long. The V and J ends lost 7 bases and 7 bases, in that order; junction bases with no gene match: 11. The CDR3 is CASIRTGVLRQPQHF. The CDR3 region has the DNA TGTGCCAGCATCCGGACAGGGGTTCTCCGGCAGCCCCAGCATTTT.

This chain connects TRBV7-9 to TRBJ1-1, with TRBD1 matching over 9 bases. From germline, CDR1 is SEHNR and CDR2 FQNEAQ (reference sequence). Germline trimming cut 5 bases from V and 1 base from J; bases unmatched to any gene: 11. The CDR3 totals 17 residues. CDR3 nucleotides: TGTGCCAGCAGCCAGACAGGGGGGTATGGGCAGAACACTGAAGCTTTCTTT. This codes for CASSQTGGYGQNTEAFF.

The CDR3 DNA is TGTGCCAGCAGACTTTTTAGCGGGGGCTCAATCGATGAGCAGTTCTTC. Amino acids: CASRLFSGGSIDEQFF. The V gene is TRBV6-4, the J gene TRBJ2-1, with 9 bases identical to TRBD2. CDR1 and CDR2 from the germline V gene are MRHNA and SNTAGT. The CDR3 sequence is 16 residues long. The J segment lost 8 bases and the V segment lost 6 bases, leaving 14 bases of the junction unmatched.

This chain joins TRBV4-3 and TRBJ2-5; perhaps TRBD2 as D (6 bases). This CDR3 comprises 15 residues. V lost 0 bases and J lost 11, with 19 bases in between. The germline CDR1 and CDR2 sequences are LGHNA and YSLEER. The CDR3 nucleotides are TGCGCCAGCAGCCAAGACTTGGACGGGGGAGGAGAGCAGTACTTC. It encodes CASSQDLDGGGEQYF.

J is TRBJ2-5 and V is TRBV28, with 8 bases that match TRBD2. Trimming took 3 bases from V and 1 from J; bases not matched to a gene: 4. The CDR3 loop spans 15 amino acids. Germline V lookup: CDR1 MDHEN, CDR2 SYDVKM. CDR3 sequence reads: CASSFSGKTQETQYF. Here the CDR3 DNA reads TGTGCCAGCAGTTTTAGCGGGAAAACCCAAGAGACCCAGTACTTC.

The V and J genes are TRBV19 and TRBJ1-5, with D possibly matching TRBD1 (5 bases). The CDR3 runs 13 residues. Trimming removed 4 bases at V and 4 bases at J, with 8 bases between. CDR1 and CDR2 (germline): LNHDA, SQIVND (reference sequence). In nucleotides, the CDR3 is TGTGCCAGTAGTACGGGGGGAAATCAGCCCCAGCATTTT. Protein sequence: CASSTGGNQPQHF. The entire variable domain, with the rest obtained from reference TRBV19 and TRBJ1-5, is as follows: DGGITQSPKYLFRKEGQNVTLSCEQNLNHDAMYWYRQDPGQGLRLIYYSQIVNDFQKGDIAEGYSVSREKKESFPLTVTSAQKNPTAFYLCASSTGGNQPQHFGDGTRLSIL.